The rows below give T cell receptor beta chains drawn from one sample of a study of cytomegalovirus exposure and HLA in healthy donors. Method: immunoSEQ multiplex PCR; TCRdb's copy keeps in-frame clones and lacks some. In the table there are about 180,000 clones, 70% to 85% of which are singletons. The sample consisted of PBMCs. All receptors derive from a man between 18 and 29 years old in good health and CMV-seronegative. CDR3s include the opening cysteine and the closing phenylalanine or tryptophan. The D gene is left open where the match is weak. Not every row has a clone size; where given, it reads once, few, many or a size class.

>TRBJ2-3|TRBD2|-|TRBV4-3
TGCGCCAGCAGCCAAAAACTAGCGGGAGGCACAGATACGCAGTATTTT
CASSQKLAGGTDTQYF
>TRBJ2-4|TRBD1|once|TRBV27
TGTGCCAGCAGTTTATTGTCCCCGGGACAGGGGGTTGGAGACATTCAGTACTTC
CASSLLSPGQGVGDIQYF
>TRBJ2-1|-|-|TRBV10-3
TGTGCCATCAGCGATACCAGCGAGATCAGCAATGAGCAGTTCTTC
CAISDTSEISNEQFF
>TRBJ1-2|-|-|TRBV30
TGTGCCTGGAGTCCGGTCCGAAAGGGGTACACCTTC
CAWSPVRKGYTF
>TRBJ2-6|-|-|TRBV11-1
TGTGCCAGCAGCGTCATGCAGGGGTGCGTCCTGACTTTC
CASSVMQGCVLTF
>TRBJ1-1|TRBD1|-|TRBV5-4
TGTGCCAGCGTCCCCAGGGGACAGGGGATTACTGAAGCTTTCTTT
CASVPRGQGITEAFF
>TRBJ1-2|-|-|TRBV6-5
TGTGCCAGCAGATCTACCTACAGTGGTGTTTCTAGCTACACCTTC
CASRSTYSGVSSYTF
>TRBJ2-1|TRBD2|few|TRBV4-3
TGCGCCAGCAGCCAAGACCCGGGAGGCTCCTACAATGAGCAGTTCTTC
CASSQDPGGSYNEQFF
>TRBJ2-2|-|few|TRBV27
TGTGCCAGCGTGGGGGCTAGCGGCTCGAACACCGGGGAGCTGTTTTTT
CASVGASGSNTGELFF
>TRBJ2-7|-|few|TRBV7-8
TGTGCCAGCAGCCCTTGGGCCCGCGAGCAGTACTTC
CASSPWAREQYF
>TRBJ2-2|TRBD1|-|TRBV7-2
TGTGCCAGCACCACCGGGGCAGGGGGCGGGGAGCTGTTTTTT
CASTTGAGGGELFF
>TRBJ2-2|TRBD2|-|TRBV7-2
TGTGCCAGCAGCTCACCTACCGGGACTAGCGGTCCCACTGGGGAGCTGTTTTTT
CASSSPTGTSGPTGELFF
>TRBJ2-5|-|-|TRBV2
TGTGCCAGCAGTGAGAACGGAGCGCAGAAGGAGACCCAGTACTTC
CASSENGAQKETQYF
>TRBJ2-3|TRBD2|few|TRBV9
TGTGCCAGCAGCGCAGAGGGACTAGCGGGGGATAGCACAGATACGCAGTATTTT
CASSAEGLAGDSTDTQYF
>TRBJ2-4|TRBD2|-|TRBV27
TGTGCCAGCAGTTTATCGAGGCCAGCGGGAGGGAAAAACATTCAGTACTTC
CASSLSRPAGGKNIQYF
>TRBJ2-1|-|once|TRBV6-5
TGTGCCAGCAGCCGTAGGGAGTCCTACAATGAGCAGTTCTTC
CASSRRESYNEQFF
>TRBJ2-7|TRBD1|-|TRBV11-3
TGTGCCAGCAGCCGACAGGGCGCCTACGAGCAGTACTTC
CASSRQGAYEQYF
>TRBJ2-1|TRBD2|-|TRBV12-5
TGTGCTAGTGGTACGGGACTAGCGGGGGTTGGGCAGTTCTTC
CASGTGLAGVGQFF
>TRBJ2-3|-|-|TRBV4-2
TGTGCCAGCAGCCAAGAAATTAGCTGGGATACGCAGTATTTT
CASSQEISWDTQYF
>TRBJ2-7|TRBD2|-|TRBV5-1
TGCGCCAGCAGCTTGGAGGGTCGGGGAGGGGATTACGAGCAGTACTTC
CASSLEGRGGDYEQYF
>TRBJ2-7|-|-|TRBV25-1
TGTGCCAGCAGGCACACAGGGCTCGAGCAGTACTTC
CASRHTGLEQYF
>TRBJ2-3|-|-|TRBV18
TGTGCCAGCTCACCACCCGGCACAGATACGCAGTATTTT
CASSPPGTDTQYF
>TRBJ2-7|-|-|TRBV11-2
TGTGCCAGCAGGGGGGCGTCTTCCTACGAGCAGTACTTC
CASRGASSYEQYF
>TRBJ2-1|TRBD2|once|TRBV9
TGTGCCAGCAGCGGAGAGCGGGAGTCCGGGGATGAGCAGTTCTTC
CASSGERESGDEQFF
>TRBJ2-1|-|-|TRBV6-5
TGTGCCAGCAGCCCGAGAGGCTACAATGAGCAGTTCTTC
CASSPRGYNEQFF
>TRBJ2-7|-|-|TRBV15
TGTGCCACCAGCAGAGTCCAGGGCTACGAGCAGTACTTC
CATSRVQGYEQYF
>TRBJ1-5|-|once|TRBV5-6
TGTGCCAGCAGCTTGTTTGGGGCCCCGAGAAATCAGCCCCAGCATTTT
CASSLFGAPRNQPQHF
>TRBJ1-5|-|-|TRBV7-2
TGTGCCAGCAGCCAACAGGTGGGAGGCGGAGAAGCCCAGCATTTT
CASSQQVGGGEAQHF
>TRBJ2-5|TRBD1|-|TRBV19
TGTGCCAGTAGTCCCAGACAGGGGCCAGAGACCCAGTACTTC
CASSPRQGPETQYF
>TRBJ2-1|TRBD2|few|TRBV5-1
TGCGCCAGCAGTCACCGGGGGGACAATGAGCAGTTCTTC
CASSHRGDNEQFF
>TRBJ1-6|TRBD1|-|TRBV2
TGTGCCAGCAGTGAAGCGACAGGGAGGAATTCACCCCTCCACTTT
CASSEATGRNSPLHF
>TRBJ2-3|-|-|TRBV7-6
TGTGCCAGCAGCTTAGAGTCAGGGCCCTCGGATACGCAGTATTTT
CASSLESGPSDTQYF
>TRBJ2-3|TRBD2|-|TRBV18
TGTGCCAGCTCGCAGAGAGATACTAGCGGCAGCACAGATACGCAGTATTTT
CASSQRDTSGSTDTQYF
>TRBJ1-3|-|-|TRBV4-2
TGTGCCAGCAGCCCCTGGGAGGGTGGTGGAAACACCATATATTTT
CASSPWEGGGNTIYF
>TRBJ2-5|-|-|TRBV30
TGTGCCTGGTCAGATTCAGCGCAAGAGACCCAGTACTTC
CAWSDSAQETQYF
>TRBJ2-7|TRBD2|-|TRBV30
TGTGCCTGGAGTGTATCACTAGCGGGAGGCGAGCAGTACTTC
CAWSVSLAGGEQYF
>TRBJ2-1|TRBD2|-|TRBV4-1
TGCGCCAGCAGCCAAGAGCCAGCGGGAGGGGGTTACAATGAGCAGTTCTTC
CASSQEPAGGGYNEQFF
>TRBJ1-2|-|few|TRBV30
TGTGCCAGAGGCCATTCAGGGAACTATGGCTACACCTTC
CARGHSGNYGYTF
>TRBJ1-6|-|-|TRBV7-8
TGTGCCAGCAGCTTAGGTTGGACTGTTCGATCACCCCTCCACTTT
CASSLGWTVRSPLHF
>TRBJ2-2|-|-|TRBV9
TGTGCCAGCAGCGTAGGTTCTAGCGTTGGGCTCACCGGGGAGCTGTTTTTT
CASSVGSSVGLTGELFF
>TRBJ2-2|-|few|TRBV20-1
TGCAGTGCCCGGGGGACCGGGGAGCTGTTTTTT
CSARGTGELFF
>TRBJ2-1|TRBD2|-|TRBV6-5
TGTGCCAGCAGTCCGACTAGCGGGGGTTACAATGAGCAGTTCTTC
CASSPTSGGYNEQFF
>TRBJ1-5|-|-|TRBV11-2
TGTGCCAGCAGCTTAAATGAGGGTCAGCCCCAGCATTTT
CASSLNEGQPQHF